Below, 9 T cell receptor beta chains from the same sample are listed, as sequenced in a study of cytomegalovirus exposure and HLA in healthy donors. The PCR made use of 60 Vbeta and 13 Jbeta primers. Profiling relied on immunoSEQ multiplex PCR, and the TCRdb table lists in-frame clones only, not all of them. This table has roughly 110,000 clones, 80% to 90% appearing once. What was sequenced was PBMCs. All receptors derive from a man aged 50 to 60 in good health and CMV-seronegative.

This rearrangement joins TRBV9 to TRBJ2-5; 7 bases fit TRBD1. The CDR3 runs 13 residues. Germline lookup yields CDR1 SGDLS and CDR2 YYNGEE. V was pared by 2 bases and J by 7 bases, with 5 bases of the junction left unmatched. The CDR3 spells CASSVRQGGTQYF. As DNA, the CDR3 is TGTGCCAGCAGCGTGAGACAGGGTGGGACCCAGTACTTC.

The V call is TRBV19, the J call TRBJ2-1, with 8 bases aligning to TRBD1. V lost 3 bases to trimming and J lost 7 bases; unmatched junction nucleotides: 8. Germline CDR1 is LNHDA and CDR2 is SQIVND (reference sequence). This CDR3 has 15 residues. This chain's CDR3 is CASSISQGAYNEQFF. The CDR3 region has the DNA TGTGCCAGTAGTATTAGCCAGGGGGCTTATAATGAGCAGTTCTTC.

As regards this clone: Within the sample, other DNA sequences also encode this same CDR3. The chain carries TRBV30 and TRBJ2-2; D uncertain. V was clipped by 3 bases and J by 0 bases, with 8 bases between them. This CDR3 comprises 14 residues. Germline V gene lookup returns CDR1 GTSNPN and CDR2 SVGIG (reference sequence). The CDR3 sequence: CAWRRLANTGELFF. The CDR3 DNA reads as TGTGCCTGGAGGAGGTTGGCGAACACCGGGGAGCTGTTTTTT. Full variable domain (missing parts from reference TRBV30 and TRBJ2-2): SQTIHQWPATLVQPVGSPLSLECTVEGTSNPNLYWYRQAAGRGLQLLFYSVGIGQISSEVPQNLSASRPQDRQFILSSKKLLLSDSGFYLCAWRRLANTGELFFGEGSRLTVL.

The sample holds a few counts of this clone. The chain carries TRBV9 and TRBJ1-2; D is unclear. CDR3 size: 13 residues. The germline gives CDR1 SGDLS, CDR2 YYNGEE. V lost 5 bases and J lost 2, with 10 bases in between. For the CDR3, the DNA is TGTGCCAGCAGTGAGACTGCGAACTATGGCTACACCTTC. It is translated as CASSETANYGYTF.

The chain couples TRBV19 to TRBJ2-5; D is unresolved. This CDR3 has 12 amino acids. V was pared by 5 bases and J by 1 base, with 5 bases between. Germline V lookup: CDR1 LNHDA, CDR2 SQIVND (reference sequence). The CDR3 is CASSLIQETQYF. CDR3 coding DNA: TGTGCCAGTAGTCTTATCCAAGAGACCCAGTACTTC.

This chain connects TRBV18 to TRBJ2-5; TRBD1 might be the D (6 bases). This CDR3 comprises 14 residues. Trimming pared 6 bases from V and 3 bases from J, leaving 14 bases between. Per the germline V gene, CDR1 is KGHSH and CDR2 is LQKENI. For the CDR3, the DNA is TGTGCCAGCTCCCACCGGGACAACAAAGAGACCCAGTACTTC. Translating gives CASSHRDNKETQYF.

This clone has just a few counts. The CDR3 nucleotides are TGCGCCAGCGGGACAGTCCAAGAGACCCAGTACTTC. It yields the protein CASGTVQETQYF. The V and J genes are TRBV23-1 and TRBJ2-5, with 7 nucleotides matching TRBD1. TRBV23-1 is recorded as an ORF, its role being uncertain. Trimming removed 8 bases from V and 1 base from J; junction bases left unmatched: 1. CDR3 length: 12 residues.

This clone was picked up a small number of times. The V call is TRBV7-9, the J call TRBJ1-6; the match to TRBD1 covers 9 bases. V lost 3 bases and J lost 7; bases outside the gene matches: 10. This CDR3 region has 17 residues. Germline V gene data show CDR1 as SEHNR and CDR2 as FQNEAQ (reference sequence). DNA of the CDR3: TGTGCCAGCAGCTTGAGAACCGGGACAGGGTCCAATTCACCCCTCCACTTT. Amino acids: CASSLRTGTGSNSPLHF.

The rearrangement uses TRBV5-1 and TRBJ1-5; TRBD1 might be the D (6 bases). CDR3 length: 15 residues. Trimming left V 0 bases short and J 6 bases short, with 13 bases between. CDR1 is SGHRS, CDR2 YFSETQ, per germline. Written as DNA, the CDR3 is TGCGCCAGCAGCTTGGATACAGGGAAGCCTCAGCCCCAGCATTTT. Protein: CASSLDTGKPQPQHF.